This T cell receptor beta chain was identified during a study of blood T cells in healthy people across ages. The CDR3 totals 18 residues. Looked up from germline, CDR1 is LGHNA and CDR2 is YSLEER. Trimming took 1 base from V and 2 from J; bases not matched to a gene: 11. Alongside a J-beta primer mix, a sample-barcoded 5' primer served in a second PCR lasting roughly 7 to 11 cycles. TCRdb analysed the 5' RACE reads with MiXCR anew, one entry per CDR3 protein. The repertoire has 1.5 million to 2 million distinct CDR3 sequences, less than 50% of them found once; the top ten carry approximately 2.1%. The receptor was derived from a woman in her thirties or forties in good health. Sequencing was done on a sample of blood. This sequence joins TRBV4-3 and TRBJ2-1; 7 bases are shared with TRBD1. The CDR3 region has the DNA TGCGCCAGCAGCCAAGTGGGGGCCACAGGGGTTCCCTACAATGAGCAGTTCTTC. Translation gives CASSQVGATGVPYNEQFF.